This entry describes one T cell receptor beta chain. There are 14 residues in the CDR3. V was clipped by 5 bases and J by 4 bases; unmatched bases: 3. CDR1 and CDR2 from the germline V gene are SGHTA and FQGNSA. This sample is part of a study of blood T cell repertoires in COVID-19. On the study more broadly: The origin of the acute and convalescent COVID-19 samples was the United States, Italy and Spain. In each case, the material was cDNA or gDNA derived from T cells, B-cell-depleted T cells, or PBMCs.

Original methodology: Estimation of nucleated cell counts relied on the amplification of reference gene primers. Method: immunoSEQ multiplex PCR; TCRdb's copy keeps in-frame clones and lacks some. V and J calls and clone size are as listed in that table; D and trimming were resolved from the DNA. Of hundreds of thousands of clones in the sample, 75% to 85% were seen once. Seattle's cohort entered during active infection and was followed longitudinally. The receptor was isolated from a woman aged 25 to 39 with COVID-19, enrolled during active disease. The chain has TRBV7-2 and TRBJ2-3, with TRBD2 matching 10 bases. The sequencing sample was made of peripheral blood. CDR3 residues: CASSPGLAADTQYF. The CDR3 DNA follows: TGTGCCAGCAGCCCAGGACTAGCGGCAGATACGCAGTATTTT.